This T cell receptor beta chain was sequenced for a study of shared clonotypes between healthy human individuals. Study-wide findings and caveats: Researchers found naive subsets generally carried larger estimated richness than memory subsets. An anticipated effect of sequencing depth on clonotype sharing among donors was recognized.

On this clone itself: Its antigen is currently unknown.

Unmatched junction bases numbered 14, after V lost 9 bases and J lost 8 bases. The germline CDR1 and CDR2 sequences are LNHNV and YYDKDF (reference sequence). The CDR3 runs 14 residues. Measured with immunoSEQ multiplex PCR; TCRdb has only the in-frame clones, and not every one. The sample has hundreds of thousands of clones, around 72% seen once. This receptor was taken from a woman in her 30s in good health. The sample was memory CD4+ T cells sorted from blood. Subset denoted: CD45RA-negative fraction. The chain recombines TRBV15 with TRBJ2-3; 7 bases map to TRBD2. CDR3 residues: CATESSGGGSTQYF. CDR3 sequence (DNA): TGTGCCACGGAGTCTAGCGGTGGGGGTTCTACGCAGTATTTT.